Sequencing of this T cell receptor (beta chain) was carried out in a study of beta chain features in type 1 diabetes. Details on this clone: What it binds is not known.

What was sequenced were expressed TCRB transcripts, since all of the isolated RNA had been reverse transcribed. Generated by immunoSEQ multiplex PCR, the TCRdb table keeps only in-frame clones and is missing some. The data hold a few hundred thousand clones, with about a fifth observed a single time. Whole-study findings and limits: Type 1 diabetes patients had moderately but significantly shorter TCRB CDR3s in all four CD4+ subsets. Researchers cautioned that cDNA sequencing could over-represent cells with high TCR expression.

Germline lookup yields CDR1 SNHLY and CDR2 FYNNEI. The CDR3 contains 12 residues. The V and J ends lost 4 bases and 6 bases, in that order; junction bases with no gene match: 2. Sequences were obtained from naive CD4+ T cells from blood. The origin of this receptor is a woman between 35 and 50 years old with type 1 diabetes. The chain links TRBV2 to TRBJ1-2; TRBD1 matches 7 bases. This CDR3 is CASSGGTDGYTF. The CDR3 nucleotides are TGTGCCAGCAGTGGGGGGACAGATGGCTACACCTTC.